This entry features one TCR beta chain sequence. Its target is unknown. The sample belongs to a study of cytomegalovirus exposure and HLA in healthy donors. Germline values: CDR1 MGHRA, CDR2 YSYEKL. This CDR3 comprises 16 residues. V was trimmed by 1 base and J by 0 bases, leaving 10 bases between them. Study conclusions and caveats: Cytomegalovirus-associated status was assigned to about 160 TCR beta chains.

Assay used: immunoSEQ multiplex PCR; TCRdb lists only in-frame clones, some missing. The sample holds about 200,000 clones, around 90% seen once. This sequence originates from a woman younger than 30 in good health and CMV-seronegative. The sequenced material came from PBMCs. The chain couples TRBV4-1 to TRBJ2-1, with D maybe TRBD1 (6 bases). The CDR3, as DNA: TGCGCCAGCAGCCAAGTTTCAGGGGCCTCCTACAATGAGCAGTTCTTC. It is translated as CASSQVSGASYNEQFF.